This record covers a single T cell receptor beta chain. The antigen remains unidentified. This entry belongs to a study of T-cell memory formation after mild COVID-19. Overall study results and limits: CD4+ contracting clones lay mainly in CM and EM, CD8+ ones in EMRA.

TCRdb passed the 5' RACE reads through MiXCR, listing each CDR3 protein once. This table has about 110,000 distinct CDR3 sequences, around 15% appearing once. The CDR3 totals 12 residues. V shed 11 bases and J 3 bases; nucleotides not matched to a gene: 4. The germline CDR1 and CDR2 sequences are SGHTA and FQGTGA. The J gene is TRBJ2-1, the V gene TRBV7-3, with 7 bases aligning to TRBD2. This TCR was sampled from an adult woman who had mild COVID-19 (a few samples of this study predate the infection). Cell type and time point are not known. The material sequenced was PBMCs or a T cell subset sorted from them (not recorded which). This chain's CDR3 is CAGSGFYNEQFF. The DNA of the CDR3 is TGTGCCGGTAGCGGGTTCTACAATGAGCAGTTCTTC.